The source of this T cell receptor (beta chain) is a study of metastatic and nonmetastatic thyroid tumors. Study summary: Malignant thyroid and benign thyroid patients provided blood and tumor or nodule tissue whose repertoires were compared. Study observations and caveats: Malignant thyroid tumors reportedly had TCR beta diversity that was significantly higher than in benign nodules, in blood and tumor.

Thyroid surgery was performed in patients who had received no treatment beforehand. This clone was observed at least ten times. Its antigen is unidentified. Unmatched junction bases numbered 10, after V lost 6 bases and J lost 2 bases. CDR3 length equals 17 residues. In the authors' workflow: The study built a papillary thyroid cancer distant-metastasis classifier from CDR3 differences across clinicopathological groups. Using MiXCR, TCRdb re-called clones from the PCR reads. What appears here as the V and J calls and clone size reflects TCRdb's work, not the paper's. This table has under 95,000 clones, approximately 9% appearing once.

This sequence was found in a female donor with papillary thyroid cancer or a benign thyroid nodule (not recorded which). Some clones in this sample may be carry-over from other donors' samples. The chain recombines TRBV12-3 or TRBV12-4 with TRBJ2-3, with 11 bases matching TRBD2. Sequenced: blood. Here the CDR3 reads CASSPGDSGGATDTQYF. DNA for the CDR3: TGTGCCAGCAGCCCTGGAGATAGCGGGGGGGCCACAGATACGCAGTATTTT.